This TCR beta chain is from a study of control samples from healthy donors and cancer patients (dated by TCRdb to 2019 to 2021). Including cysteine and phenylalanine, the CDR3 has 14 amino acids. Just the 42-base CDR3 DNA is kept, in frame starting at base 1. CDR1 DFQATT and CDR2 SNEGSKA are derived from the germline V gene (reference sequence). At the junction V is shortened by 3 bases and J by 2 bases; bases outside the gene matches: 3. The receptor library was made with the immunoSEQ multiplex PCR assay. Here the immuneACCESS table is served through TCRdb, limited to in-frame sequences with V and J called. Missing clones are a known gap in these copies; in checked studies unresolved V genes cover under half, and the rest lacks a known reason. Present in this sample are under 200,000 clones, 75% to 95% of which were seen just once. The ten largest account for around 1.5% of the sample. Regarding this clone: What this receptor recognizes is not known. No much larger clone is present one base from it, and per-base qualities are unavailable.

The receptor was derived from a woman under 40 in good health. What was sequenced was blood. This chain joins TRBV20-1 to TRBJ2-1, with 8 middle bases fitting TRBD2. The CDR3 corresponds to CSASGSGAYNEQFF. DNA sequence: TGCAGTGCTAGTGGTAGCGGGGCCTACAATGAGCAGTTCTTC.